This entry is about one T cell receptor beta chain. This CDR3 has 15 amino acids. Germline V gene sequence: CDR1 LNHDA, CDR2 SQIVND (reference sequence). V was trimmed by 1 base and J by 8 bases, leaving 14 bases between them. This sample is drawn from a study of T cells in tuberculosis. Measured with immunoSEQ multiplex PCR; TCRdb has only the in-frame clones, and not every one. The sample carries under 45,000 clones, over 90% recorded once. The gene calls are TRBV19 and TRBJ1-4, with D perhaps matching TRBD1 (6 bases). This sequence originates from a donor between 10 and 35 years old with latent tuberculosis or without tuberculosis infection. The sample taken for sequencing was PBMCs. The CDR3 sequence: CASSIGRQGSEKLFF. CDR3 nucleotide sequence: TGTGCCAGTAGTATAGGTAGGCAGGGGAGCGAAAAACTGTTTTTT.